The following is a T cell receptor beta chain sequence with its context. These data originate in a study of T cell responses to AZD1222 COVID-19 vaccine. Assay: immunoSEQ multiplex PCR; the TCRdb copy retains only in-frame clones and omits some. Of approximately 130,000 clones in the sample, about 89% are singletons; the top ten hold about 29%. The CDR3 is 13 residues long. J lost 3 bases, V lost 8 bases, and 5 bases had no gene match. Germline values: CDR1 SNHLY, CDR2 FYNNEI. The chain has TRBV2 and TRBJ2-3; 7 bases are shared with TRBD1. The sequence was obtained from an adult in good health. The material was peripheral blood, obtained on day 0 of AZD1222 vaccination. CDR3 coding DNA: TGTGCCAGCCTCGACAGGGTGACAGATACGCAGTATTTT. Its protein product is CASLDRVTDTQYF.